The T cell receptor (beta chain) under discussion was sequenced for a study of preoperative IRX-2 immunotherapy in early breast cancer. The germline gives CDR1 MDHEN, CDR2 SYDVKM. V gave up 3 bases and J gave up 3 bases, with 17 bases separating them. The CDR3 has 17 amino acids. Regarding treatment: preoperative locoregional IRX-2 cytokine immunotherapy. This phase Ib study tested locoregional IRX-2 cytokine immunotherapy given before surgery. Here immunoSEQ multiplex PCR was the method, and the copy in TCRdb shows in-frame clones only, minus some. This table has roughly 93,000 clones, approximately 90% appearing once.

V gene TRBV28 combines with J gene TRBJ1-4, with TRBD1 as a possible D gene (6 bases). This sequence was found in a human donor with breast cancer. The source was tumor tissue, collected after IRX-2 immunotherapy. CDR3 sequence reads: CASSFSGGPVANEKLFF. CDR3 DNA: TGTGCCAGCAGTTTTTCGGGGGGGCCAGTGGCTAATGAAAAACTGTTTTTT.